The 25 T cell receptor beta chains listed next were all sequenced from one sample in a study of T cell changes during pregnancy in multiple sclerosis. Only in-frame clones appear in the TCRdb table, and some are missing; sequencing was by immunoSEQ multiplex PCR. Among approximately 82,000 clones listed, approximately 90% were seen once. Sequencing used CD4+ T cells from peripheral blood mononuclear cells, obtained in the second trimester of pregnancy. Receptors originate from a female donor with multiple sclerosis, enrolled in a pregnancy study.

This chain joins TRBV10-3 and TRBJ1-1; D perhaps matches TRBD1 (5 bases). Trimming pared 6 bases from V and 4 bases from J, leaving 24 bases between. Per the germline V gene, CDR1 is ENHRY and CDR2 is SYGVKD. There are 17 residues in the CDR3. CDR3 nucleotides: TGTGCCATCAGCCTCGGGCCAAACAGGCTCGATCCCACTGAAGCTTTCTTT. It encodes CAISLGPNRLDPTEAFF.

V gene TRBV5-1 combines with J gene TRBJ1-4; 8 bases are shared with TRBD1. V was pared by 4 bases and J by 5 bases, with 7 bases of the junction left unmatched. Germline V gene lookup returns CDR1 SGHRS and CDR2 YFSETQ. The CDR3 extends over 15 amino acids. CDR3 amino acids: CASSPGTGLNEKLFF. The CDR3 coding sequence is TGCGCCAGCAGCCCCGGGACAGGCCTGAATGAAAAACTGTTTTTT.

This clone was detected only once. The chain has TRBV30 and TRBJ1-2; 10 bases are shared with TRBD1. The V gene's germline CDR1 is GTSNPN and CDR2 SVGIG (reference sequence). Trimming removed 2 bases from V and 5 bases from J; junction bases left unmatched: 23. This CDR3 has 20 amino acids. The CDR3 region is CAWSSTPGTGVGFWTYGYTF. CDR3 DNA: TGTGCCTGGAGTTCTACCCCGGGGACAGGGGTGGGATTTTGGACTTATGGCTACACCTTC.

V is TRBV7-2 and J is TRBJ2-1, with D tentatively TRBD2 (5 bases). The length of the CDR3 is 18 residues. Deletions cut 1 base from V and 12 bases from J, with 28 bases between. Germline assignment: CDR1 SGHTA and CDR2 FQGNSA. In DNA, the CDR3 is TGTGCCAGCAGCTTAGAGAAGCGGCTAGCACCTCCGCGGCTGGGGCAGTTCTTC. It specifies CASSLEKRLAPPRLGQFF.

The rearrangement links TRBV4-2 to TRBJ2-7, with D possibly matching TRBD2 (7 bases). The CDR3 runs to 18 residues. Between the trimmed V and J ends, which lost 0 bases and 1 base, there was a span of 19 bases. Germline V gene lookup returns CDR1 LGHNA and CDR2 YNFKEQ. CDR3 bases: TGTGCCAGCAGCCAAGATCCCCCTGGACTAGGGGGGTCCTACGAGCAGTACTTC. Amino acid sequence: CASSQDPPGLGGSYEQYF.

The gene calls are TRBV30 and TRBJ1-3; maybe TRBD1 (6 bases). This CDR3 region has 15 residues. Trimming stripped 3 bases from V and 0 bases from J, with 12 bases between. The germline gives CDR1 GTSNPN, CDR2 SVGIG (reference sequence). The CDR3 here is CAWRLRGFSGNTIYF. The DNA for the CDR3 is TGTGCCTGGAGACTCAGGGGCTTCTCTGGAAACACCATATATTTT.

J is TRBJ1-2 and V is TRBV29-1; tentative D call: TRBD1 (5 bases). Germline CDR1 SQVTM, CDR2 ANQGSEA. This CDR3 spans 11 amino acids. Between the trimmed V and J ends, which lost 7 bases and 5 bases, there was a span of 11 bases. As DNA, the CDR3 is TGCAGCGAAGGGTCAGGGTATGGCTACACCTTC. Protein sequence: CSEGSGYGYTF. The variable domain in full, with the rest retrieved from reference TRBV29-1 and TRBJ1-2, is SAVISQKPSRDICQRGTSLTIQCQVDSQVTMMFWYRQQPGQSLTLIATANQGSEATYESGFVIDKFPISRPNLTFSTLTVSNMSPEDSSIYLCSEGSGYGYTFGSGTRLTVV.

This chain links TRBV7-3 with TRBJ2-7; the D gene is possibly TRBD1 (6 bases). There are 15 residues in the CDR3. V gave up 8 bases and J gave up 1 base, with 18 bases separating them. Germline CDR1 and CDR2: SGHTA and FQGTGA. The CDR3 nucleotides are TGTGCCAGCGCGAGAGAGGGGCAGGGGTCCTACGAGCAGTACTTC. Protein sequence: CASAREGQGSYEQYF.

This chain uses TRBV2 with TRBJ2-5, with 7 bases that match TRBD2. The germline V gene has CDR1 SNHLY and CDR2 FYNNEI. The CDR3 is 14 residues long. J was trimmed by 14 bases and V by 2 bases; bases with no gene match: 14. DNA for the CDR3: TGTGCCAGCAGTGAACGAAGTGGAGGGAGGGGATCTTACTTC. Residues: CASSERSGGRGSYF.

The chain carries TRBV10-3 and TRBJ2-7; a weak D match, TRBD2 (6 bases). The V end was cut by 4 bases, the J end by 6 bases, with 19 bases between. Germline-derived CDR1 and CDR2 are ENHRY and SYGVKD. CDR3 length: 15 residues. The CDR3 DNA reads TGTGCCATCAGTGGCGGTGCGGGACTTGCACGCGAGCAGTACTTC. Translating it yields CAISGGAGLAREQYF.

The gene calls are TRBV4-2 and TRBJ2-7, with 8 positions matching TRBD2. Losses at the gene ends were 0 bases for V and 3 bases for J; bases not matched to a gene: 7. In germline, CDR1 is LGHNA, CDR2 YNFKEQ. This CDR3 comprises 16 residues. The CDR3 sequence is CASSQEGLATGYEQYF. Written as DNA, the CDR3 is TGTGCCAGCAGCCAAGAAGGACTAGCAACTGGCTACGAGCAGTACTTC.

The sample holds a few counts of this clone. This chain connects TRBV6-5 to TRBJ1-1; D is uncertain. V was clipped by 6 bases and J by 5 bases, with 13 bases between them. The CDR3 is made up of 13 amino acids. Germline V CDR1 and CDR2: MNHEY, SVGAGI. The CDR3 reads CASRARGGTEAFF. CDR3 nucleotide sequence: TGTGCCAGCAGGGCCCGAGGAGGTACTGAAGCTTTCTTT.

This clone was counted between two and nine times. This chain joins TRBV27 and TRBJ1-2, with a weak D call TRBD1 (5 bases). Deletions cut 0 bases from V and 4 bases from J, with 6 bases between. Germline-derived CDR1 and CDR2 are MNHEY and SMNVEV (reference sequence). The CDR3 has 13 amino acids. CDR3 DNA sequence: TGTGCCAGCAGTTTATCGGGGGGCTATGGCTACACCTTC. This translates into CASSLSGGYGYTF.

The chain carries TRBV10-3 and TRBJ2-1; D possibly corresponds to TRBD2 (7 bases). Between the trimmed V and J ends, which lost 8 bases and 7 bases, there was a span of 18 bases. Germline assignment: CDR1 ENHRY and CDR2 SYGVKD. CDR3 length: 14 amino acids. The CDR3 region is CAIAVGGGPNEQFF. The CDR3 region has the DNA TGTGCCATCGCGGTGGGGGGGGGCCCTAATGAGCAGTTCTTC.

V gene TRBV30 combines with J gene TRBJ2-6, with D tentatively TRBD1 (7 bases). Germline V gene sequence: CDR1 GTSNPN, CDR2 SVGIG (reference sequence). This CDR3 contains 19 residues. Trimming took off 1 base at V and 3 bases at J, with 22 bases between the two ends. CDR3 region: CAWSASLKTGTLGANVLTF. As DNA, the CDR3 is TGTGCCTGGAGTGCGTCCTTAAAGACAGGGACTCTTGGGGCCAACGTCCTGACTTTC.

This chain uses TRBV30 with TRBJ1-5; the D gene is possibly TRBD1 (6 bases). The germline V gene has CDR1 GTSNPN and CDR2 SVGIG (reference sequence). Trimming left V 1 base short and J 3 bases short, with 16 bases between. CDR3 length: 16 residues. CDR3 residues: CAWSGGGGKSNQPQHF. CDR3 nucleotide sequence: TGTGCCTGGAGTGGTGGGGGCGGAAAGTCCAATCAGCCCCAGCATTTT. Looking up the rest from reference TRBV30 and TRBJ1-5 gives the full variable domain: SQTIHQWPATLVQPVGSPLSLECTVEGTSNPNLYWYRQAAGRGLQLLFYSVGIGQISSEVPQNLSASRPQDRQFILSSKKLLLSDSGFYLCAWSGGGGKSNQPQHFGDGTRLSIL.

This chain joins TRBV7-3 and TRBJ1-2; TRBD1 might be the D (5 bases). This CDR3 contains 15 residues. The V end lost 2 bases, the J end lost 4 bases, and 14 bases lay between the germline ends. From germline, CDR1 is SGHTA and CDR2 FQGTGA. The CDR3 DNA follows: TGTGCCAGCAGCTTATCCGGGGGGATAGGCTATGGCTACACCTTC. It encodes CASSLSGGIGYGYTF.

V usage is TRBV11-1 and J usage is TRBJ2-3; the match to TRBD1 covers 8 bases. V lost 5 bases and J lost 4; bases outside the gene matches: 11. Germline loops: CDR1 SGHAT, CDR2 FQDESV (reference sequence). The CDR3 is made up of 16 amino acids. This CDR3 reads CASSLPGQGRADTQYF. The CDR3 DNA reads as TGTGCCAGCAGCCTTCCCGGACAGGGTAGAGCAGATACGCAGTATTTT.

The rearrangement uses TRBV11-3 and TRBJ1-4; D gene uncertain. The V end was cut by 0 bases, the J end by 10 bases, with 6 bases between. This CDR3 has 12 residues. Germline values: CDR1 SGHNT, CDR2 YENEEA. CDR3 region: CASSLDGPKLFF. CDR3 DNA sequence: TGTGCCAGCAGCTTAGATGGGCCAAAACTGTTTTTT.

The rearrangement uses TRBV5-1 and TRBJ2-2; 9 bases line up with TRBD2. The V gene's germline CDR1 is SGHRS and CDR2 YFSETQ. The CDR3 extends over 18 amino acids. V lost 4 bases and J lost 7; bases outside the gene matches: 17. CDR3 nucleotide sequence: TGCGCCAGCAGCACCGGGGGGCTGGCTAGCGGGAATAACGGGGAGCTGTTTTTT. This translates into CASSTGGLASGNNGELFF.

The rearrangement joins TRBV19 to TRBJ1-1; perhaps TRBD1 as D (5 bases). CDR1 LNHDA and CDR2 SQIVND come from the germline V gene (reference sequence). The CDR3 covers 14 residues. Deletions cut 9 bases from V and 0 bases from J, with 14 bases between. As DNA, the CDR3 is TGTGCCAGCCAAAAGGGGATCATGAACACTGAAGCTTTCTTT. As protein: CASQKGIMNTEAFF.

The chain recombines TRBV9 with TRBJ2-1; 8 nucleotides match TRBD2. The V gene end was trimmed by 4 bases and the J gene end by 1 base; junction bases not matched to a gene: 10. The CDR3 totals 17 residues. The germline V gene has CDR1 SGDLS and CDR2 YYNGEE. This chain's CDR3 is CASSSLLPGGSYNEQFF. CDR3 nucleotide sequence: TGTGCCAGCAGCTCACTTCTTCCGGGGGGGTCCTACAATGAGCAGTTCTTC. Based on the CDR3 plus reference TRBV9 and TRBJ2-1, the full variable domain is DSGVTQTPKHLITATGQRVTLRCSPRSGDLSVYWYQQSLDQGLQFLIQYYNGEERAKGNILERFSAQQFPDLHSELNLSSLELGDSALYFCASSSLLPGGSYNEQFFGPGTRLTVL.

The V call is TRBV15, the J call TRBJ2-7; 7 nucleotides align to TRBD1. This CDR3 comprises 14 residues. After removal of 2 bases from V and 2 bases from J, the junction contained 3 bases not matched to a gene. Looked up from germline, CDR1 is LNHNV and CDR2 is YYDKDF (reference sequence). The DNA of the CDR3 is TGTGCCACCAGCAGACCTGGGACAGCCTACGAGCAGTACTTC. Its protein product is CATSRPGTAYEQYF.

Only one count was recorded for this clone. The CDR3 reads CASSTWGLDNSPLHF. Written as DNA, the CDR3 is TGTGCCAGCAGTACATGGGGACTAGATAATTCACCCCTCCACTTT. The chain recombines TRBV28 with TRBJ1-6; D may be TRBD1 (5 bases). The CDR3 covers 15 residues. Deletions cut 5 bases from V and 5 bases from J, with 13 bases between. Germline values: CDR1 MDHEN, CDR2 SYDVKM.

This clone was detected only once. In nucleotides, the CDR3 is TGCGCCAGCAGCCTAGGACAGCTCTACGAGCAGTACTTC. As protein: CASSLGQLYEQYF. The chain recombines TRBV5-1 with TRBJ2-7; D might be TRBD1 (6 bases). This CDR3 is built from 13 residues. Germline V gene data show CDR1 as SGHRS and CDR2 as YFSETQ. V lost 4 bases, J lost 3 bases, and 11 bases lay in between.